This T cell receptor (beta chain) was identified during a study of siplizumab effects on memory and regulatory T cells. Profiling relied on immunoSEQ multiplex PCR, and the TCRdb table lists in-frame clones only, not all of them. The sample lists some 100,000 clones, roughly 95% seen once, with roughly 0.16% in the top ten. With regard to this clone: Its antigen remains unidentified.

Whole-study findings and limits: Mappable CD4+ clones that were alloreactive averaged roughly 69% Treg-derived with siplizumab versus 25% to 30% in controls. Greater diversity than memory cells seemed evident in naive T cells, which also appeared to be major alloresponse contributors. Fewer alloreactive sequences mapped to unstimulated CD4+ memory cells under siplizumab.

The source material was non-Treg CD4+ T cells sorted from blood. The sequence came from a human donor in good health.

For the CDR3, the DNA is TGTGCCAGCAGCTTTCGGGGGGTCAGCACAGATACGCAGTATTTT. This translates into CASSFRGVSTDTQYF. This chain joins TRBV7-3 and TRBJ2-3; 7 positions agree with TRBD2. The CDR3 has 15 amino acids. V lost 3 bases, J lost 0 bases, and 3 bases stayed unmatched. Germline assignment: CDR1 SGHTA and CDR2 FQGTGA.